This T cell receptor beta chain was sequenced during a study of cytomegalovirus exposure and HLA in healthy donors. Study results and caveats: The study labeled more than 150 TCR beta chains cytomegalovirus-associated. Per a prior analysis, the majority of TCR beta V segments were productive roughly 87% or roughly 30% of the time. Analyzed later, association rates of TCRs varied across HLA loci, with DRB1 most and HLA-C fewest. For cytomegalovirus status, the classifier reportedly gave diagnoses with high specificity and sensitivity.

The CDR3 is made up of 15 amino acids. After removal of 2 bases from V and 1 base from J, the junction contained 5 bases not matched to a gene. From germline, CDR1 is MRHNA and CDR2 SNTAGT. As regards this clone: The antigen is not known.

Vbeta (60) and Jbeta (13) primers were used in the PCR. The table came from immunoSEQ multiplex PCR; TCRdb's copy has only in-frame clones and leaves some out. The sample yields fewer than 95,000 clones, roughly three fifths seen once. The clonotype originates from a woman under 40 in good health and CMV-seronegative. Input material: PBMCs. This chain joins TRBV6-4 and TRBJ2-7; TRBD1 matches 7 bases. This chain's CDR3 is CASSDLRQGSYEQYF. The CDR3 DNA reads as TGTGCCAGCAGTGACCTGAGACAGGGATCCTACGAGCAGTACTTC.